This T cell receptor beta chain is from a study of HIV-infected patients and healthy controls. This clonotype was observed at least ten times. Trimming at V came to 6 bases and at J to 2 bases, leaving 6 bases not matched to a gene. CDR1 is ENHRY, CDR2 SYGVKD, per germline. This CDR3 is 15 amino acids long. TCRdb redid the calling of the 5' RACE reads with MiXCR, one entry per CDR3 protein. The sample holds around 58,000 distinct CDR3 sequences, 15% to 20% seen once. The rearrangement uses TRBV10-3 and TRBJ1-5, with 8 bases aligning to TRBD1. The receptor comes from a human donor in good health. The sample consisted of CD4+ T cells from blood. The CDR3 DNA is TGTGCCATCAGGCAGACAGGGGATGGCAATCAGCCCCAGCATTTT. This codes for CAIRQTGDGNQPQHF.